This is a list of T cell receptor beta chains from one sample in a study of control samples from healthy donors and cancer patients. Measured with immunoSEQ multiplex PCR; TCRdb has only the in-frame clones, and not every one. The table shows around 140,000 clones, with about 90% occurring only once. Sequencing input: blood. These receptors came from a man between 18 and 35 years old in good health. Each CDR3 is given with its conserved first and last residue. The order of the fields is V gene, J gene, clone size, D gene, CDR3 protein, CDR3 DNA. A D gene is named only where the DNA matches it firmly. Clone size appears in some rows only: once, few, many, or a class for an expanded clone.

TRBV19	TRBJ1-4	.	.	CASSMYGYGKLFF	TGTGCCAGTAGTATGTACGGGTACGGAAAACTGTTTTTT
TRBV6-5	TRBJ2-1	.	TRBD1	CASTYSGGAYNEQFF	TGTGCCAGCACATACTCAGGGGGCGCTTACAATGAGCAGTTCTTC
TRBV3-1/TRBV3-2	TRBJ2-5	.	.	CASSQDRDGKLGGTQYF	TGTGCCAGCAGCCAAGATCGCGACGGTAAATTGGGGGGGACCCAGTACTTC
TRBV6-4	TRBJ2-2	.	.	CASSAGETGELFF	TGTGCCAGCAGTGCTGGAGAGACCGGGGAGCTGTTTTTT
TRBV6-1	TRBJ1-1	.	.	CASSEMGFPEAFF	TGTGCCAGCAGTGAGATGGGGTTCCCTGAAGCTTTCTTT
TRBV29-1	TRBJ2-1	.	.	CSVGRLPEQFF	TGCAGCGTTGGTCGTCTACCCGAGCAGTTCTTC
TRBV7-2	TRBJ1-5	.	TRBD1	CASSYDRGPLSNQPQHF	TGTGCCAGCAGCTACGACAGGGGGCCTTTGAGCAATCAGCCCCAGCATTTT
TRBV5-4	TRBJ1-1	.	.	CASSLGREAFF	TGTGCCAGCAGCTTGGGACGTGAAGCTTTCTTT
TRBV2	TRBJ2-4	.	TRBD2	CASSAGLAGGSDIQYF	TGTGCCAGCAGTGCCGGACTAGCGGGGGGTAGTGACATTCAGTACTTC
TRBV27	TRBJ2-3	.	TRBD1	CASSSSTGPDTQYF	TGTGCCAGCAGTTCATCGACAGGGCCAGATACGCAGTATTTT
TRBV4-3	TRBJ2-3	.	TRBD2	CASSRSHSGGPTDTQYF	TGCGCCAGCAGCCGGAGTCATAGCGGGGGGCCTACAGATACGCAGTATTTT
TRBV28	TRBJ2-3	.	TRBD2	CATQTSGGADTQYF	TGTGCCACCCAGACTAGCGGTGGCGCAGATACGCAGTATTTT
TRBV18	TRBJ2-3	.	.	CASSPPGVQDTQYF	TGTGCCAGCTCACCACCCGGGGTACAAGATACGCAGTATTTT
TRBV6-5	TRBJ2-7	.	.	CASSPLGPYEQYF	TGTGCCAGCAGTCCTCTGGGTCCCTACGAGCAGTACTTC
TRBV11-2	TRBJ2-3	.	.	CASSKRDPRATDTQYF	TGTGCCAGCAGCAAGAGAGACCCTAGGGCGACAGATACGCAGTATTTT
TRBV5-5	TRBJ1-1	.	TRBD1	CASSLDYRGDTEAFF	TGTGCCAGCAGCTTAGATTACAGGGGGGATACTGAAGCTTTCTTT
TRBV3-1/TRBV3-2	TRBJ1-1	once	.	CASSQDAADPSNTEAFF	TGTGCCAGCAGCCAAGATGCGGCGGATCCTTCGAACACTGAAGCTTTCTTT
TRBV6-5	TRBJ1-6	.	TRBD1	CASSYSTTGGNSPLHF	TGTGCCAGCAGTTACTCTACCACAGGGGGAAATTCACCCCTCCACTTT
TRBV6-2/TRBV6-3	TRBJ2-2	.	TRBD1	CASSYTPTGYTGELFF	TGTGCCAGCAGTTATACCCCGACAGGGTACACCGGGGAGCTGTTTTTT
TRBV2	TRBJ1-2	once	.	CASRPDLYGYTF	TGTGCCAGCAGACCGGATCTCTATGGCTACACCTTC
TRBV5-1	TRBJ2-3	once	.	CASSYGRHSPSTDTQYF	TGCGCCAGCAGCTACGGACGGCACAGCCCTAGCACAGATACGCAGTATTTT
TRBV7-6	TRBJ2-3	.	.	CASSPSQRSTDTQYF	TGTGCCAGCAGCCCCTCCCAGCGGAGCACAGATACGCAGTATTTT
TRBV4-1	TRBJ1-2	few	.	CASSQVWTEDYGYTF	TGCGCCAGCAGCCAAGTCTGGACAGAGGACTATGGCTACACCTTC
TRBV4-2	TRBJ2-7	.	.	CASSQGQQIYEQYF	TGTGCCAGCAGCCAAGGGCAGCAAATCTACGAGCAGTACTTC
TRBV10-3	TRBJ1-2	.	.	CAISDKNGYTF	TGTGCCATCAGCGACAAAAATGGCTACACCTTC
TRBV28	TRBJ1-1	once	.	CASSSDRLTEAFF	TGTGCCAGCAGTTCCGACAGGCTCACTGAAGCTTTCTTT
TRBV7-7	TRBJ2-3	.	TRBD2	CASSLGASGGTDTQYF	TGTGCCAGCAGCTTAGGGGCTAGCGGGGGCACAGATACGCAGTATTTT
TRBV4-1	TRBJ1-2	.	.	CASSHSADGYTF	TGCGCCAGCAGCCATTCCGCTGATGGCTACACCTTC
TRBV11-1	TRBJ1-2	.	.	CASSLEGSGYTF	TGTGCCAGCAGCTTAGAGGGTAGTGGCTACACCTTC
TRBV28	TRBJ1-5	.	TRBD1	CASSTPTGHNQPQHF	TGTGCCAGCAGTACCCCGACAGGGCACAATCAGCCCCAGCATTTT
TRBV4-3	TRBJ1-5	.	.	CASSQVKGNQPQHF	TGCGCCAGCAGCCAAGTTAAAGGGAATCAGCCCCAGCATTTT
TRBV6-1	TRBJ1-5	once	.	CASSEAGTLSNQPQHF	TGTGCCAGCAGTGAAGCAGGGACCCTAAGCAATCAGCCCCAGCATTTT
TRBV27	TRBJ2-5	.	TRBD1	CASRPGTGGGETQYF	TGTGCCAGCAGGCCGGGGACAGGGGGCGGGGAGACCCAGTACTTC
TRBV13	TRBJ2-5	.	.	CASSLETSRETQYF	TGTGCCAGCAGCTTAGAGACTTCCCGAGAGACCCAGTACTTC
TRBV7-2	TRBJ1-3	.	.	CASSLEISGNTIYF	TGTGCCAGCAGCTTAGAAATCTCTGGAAACACCATATATTTT
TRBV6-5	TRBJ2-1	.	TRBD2	CASSNGLEGTTGQFF	TGTGCCAGCAGCAACGGACTAGAGGGTACAACGGGGCAGTTCTTC
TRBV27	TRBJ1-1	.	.	CASSPNQWEAFF	TGTGCCAGCAGCCCCAACCAGTGGGAAGCTTTCTTT